This T cell receptor (beta chain) was identified in a study of shared clonotypes between healthy human individuals. Trimming removed 7 bases from V and 3 bases from J, with 16 bases in between. There are 14 residues in the CDR3. Per the germline V gene, CDR1 is WSHSY and CDR2 is SAAADI. Only CD45RO-negative cells positively selected for CCR7 counted as naive CD8 cells, so terminally differentiated effector memory CD45RA+ cells were excluded. General study findings and limits: Shared clonotypes: about 5% naive CD4, around 4% naive CD8, roughly 2.4% memory CD4, more than 0.3% memory CD8.

As to this clone: The target antigen is unknown.

Sequenced by immunoSEQ multiplex PCR; TCRdb stores in-frame clones only, minus some. Among about 2,200,000 clones, roughly 91% were seen once, and the ten largest hold under 2%. V gene TRBV10-2 combines with J gene TRBJ2-7, with D perhaps TRBD2 (5 bases). Sequencing input: naive CD8+ T cells from PBMCs. The sequence derives from a man between 18 and 35 years old in good health. Some clones in this sample may be carry-over from other donors' samples. The CDR3 loop reads CASTQRTGSYEQYF. The CDR3 DNA sequence: TGCGCCAGCACCCAGCGGACGGGTAGCTACGAGCAGTACTTC.